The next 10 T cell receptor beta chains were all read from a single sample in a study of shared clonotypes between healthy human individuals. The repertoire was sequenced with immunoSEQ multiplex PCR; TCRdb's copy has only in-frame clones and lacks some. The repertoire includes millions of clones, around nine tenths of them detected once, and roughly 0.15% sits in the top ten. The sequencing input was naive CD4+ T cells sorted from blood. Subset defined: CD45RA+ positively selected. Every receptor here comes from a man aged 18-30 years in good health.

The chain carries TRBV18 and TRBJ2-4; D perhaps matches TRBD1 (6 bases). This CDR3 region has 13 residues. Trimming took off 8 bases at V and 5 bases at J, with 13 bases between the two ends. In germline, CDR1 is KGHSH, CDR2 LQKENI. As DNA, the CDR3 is TGTGCCAGCACTACAGGGTTGGAAAACATTCAGTACTTC. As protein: CASTTGLENIQYF.

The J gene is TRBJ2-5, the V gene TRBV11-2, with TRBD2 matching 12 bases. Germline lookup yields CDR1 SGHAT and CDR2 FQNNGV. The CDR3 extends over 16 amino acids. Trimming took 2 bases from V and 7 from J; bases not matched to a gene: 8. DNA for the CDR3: TGTGCCAGCAGCTTAATGGCTAGCGGGGGGGAGGGGACCCAGTACTTC. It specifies CASSLMASGGEGTQYF.

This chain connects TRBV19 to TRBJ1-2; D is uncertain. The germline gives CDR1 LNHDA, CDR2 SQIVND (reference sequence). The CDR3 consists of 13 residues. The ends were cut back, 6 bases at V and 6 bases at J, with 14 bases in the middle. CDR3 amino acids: CASSSWVWDGYTF. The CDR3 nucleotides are TGTGCCAGTAGCTCCTGGGTGTGGGATGGCTACACCTTC.

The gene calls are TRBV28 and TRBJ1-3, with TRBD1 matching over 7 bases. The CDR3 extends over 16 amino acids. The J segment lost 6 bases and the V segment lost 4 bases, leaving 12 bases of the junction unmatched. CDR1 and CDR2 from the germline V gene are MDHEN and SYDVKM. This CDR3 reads CASSSGQAGSVNTIYF. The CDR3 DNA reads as TGTGCCAGCAGTTCCGGACAGGCGGGCAGTGTAAACACCATATATTTT.

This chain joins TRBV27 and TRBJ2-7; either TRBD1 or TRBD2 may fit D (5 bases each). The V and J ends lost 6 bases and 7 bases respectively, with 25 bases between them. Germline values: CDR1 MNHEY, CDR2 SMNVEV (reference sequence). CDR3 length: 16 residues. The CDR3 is CASSAGLSGRGGEQYF. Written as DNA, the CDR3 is TGTGCCAGCAGCGCCGGATTAAGCGGCCGGGGCGGGGAGCAGTACTTC.

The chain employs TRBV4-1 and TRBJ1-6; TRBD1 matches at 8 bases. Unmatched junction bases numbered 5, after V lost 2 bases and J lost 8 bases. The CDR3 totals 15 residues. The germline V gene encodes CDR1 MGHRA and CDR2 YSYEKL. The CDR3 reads CASSQSDRGDSPLHF. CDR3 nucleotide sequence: TGCGCCAGCAGCCAATCCGACAGGGGAGATTCACCCCTCCACTTT.

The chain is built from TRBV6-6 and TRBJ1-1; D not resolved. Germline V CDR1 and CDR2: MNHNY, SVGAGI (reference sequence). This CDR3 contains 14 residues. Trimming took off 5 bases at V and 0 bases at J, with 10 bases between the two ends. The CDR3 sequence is CASSAGPMNTEAFF. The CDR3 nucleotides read TGTGCCAGCAGTGCCGGACCGATGAACACTGAAGCTTTCTTT.

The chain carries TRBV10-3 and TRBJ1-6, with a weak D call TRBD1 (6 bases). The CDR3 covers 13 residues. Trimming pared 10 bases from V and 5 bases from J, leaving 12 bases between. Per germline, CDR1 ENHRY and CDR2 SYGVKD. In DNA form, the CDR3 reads TGTGCCACAGGGGTCGGGGATAATTCACCCCTCCACTTT. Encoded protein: CATGVGDNSPLHF.

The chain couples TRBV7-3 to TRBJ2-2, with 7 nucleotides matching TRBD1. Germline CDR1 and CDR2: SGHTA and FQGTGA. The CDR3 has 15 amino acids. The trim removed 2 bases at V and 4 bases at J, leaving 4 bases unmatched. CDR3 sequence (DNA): TGTGCCAGCAGCTTAGACAGGGCGCCCACCGGGGAGCTGTTTTTT. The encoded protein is CASSLDRAPTGELFF. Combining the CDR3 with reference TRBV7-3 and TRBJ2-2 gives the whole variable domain GAGVSQTPSNKVTEKGKYVELRCDPISGHTALYWYRQSLGQGPEFLIYFQGTGAADDSGLPNDRFFAVRPEGSVSTLKIQRTERGDSAVYLCASSLDRAPTGELFFGEGSRLTVL.

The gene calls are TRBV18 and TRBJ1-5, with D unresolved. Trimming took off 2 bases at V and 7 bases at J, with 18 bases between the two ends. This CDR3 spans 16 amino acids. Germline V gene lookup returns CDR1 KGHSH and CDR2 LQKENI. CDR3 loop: CASSPGNAQVGQPQHF. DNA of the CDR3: TGTGCCAGCTCACCAGGGAATGCTCAGGTAGGGCAGCCCCAGCATTTT.